These 11 T cell receptor beta chains share one sample of origin, sequenced in a study of identical twins. Using its own MiXCR run on the 5' RACE reads, TCRdb lists one record per CDR3 protein. The sample contains hundreds of thousands of distinct CDR3 sequences, roughly an eighth of which appear only once. These data are also associated with another study on yellow fever vaccine responses in identical twins.

Specimen: CD8+ T cells sorted from blood. The receptors come from a woman aged 18 to 35 in good health.

This clonotype was seen a handful of times. The J gene is TRBJ2-1, the V gene TRBV7-2; D remains unclear. V shed 5 bases and J shed 8 bases, with 13 bases lying between them. The CDR3 extends over 13 amino acids. Germline V gene sequence: CDR1 SGHTA, CDR2 FQGNSA. This chain's CDR3 is CASSASRRDEQFF. CDR3 coding DNA: TGTGCCAGCAGCGCCAGCCGAAGGGATGAGCAGTTCTTC.

The rearrangement links TRBV7-9 to TRBJ2-7; tentatively, D is TRBD2 (5 bases). Per germline, CDR1 SEHNR and CDR2 FQNEAQ (reference sequence). There are 15 residues in the CDR3. The germline V and J ends were trimmed by 3 bases and 6 bases, with 18 bases remaining between them. CDR3 in DNA: TGTGCCAGCAGCTTTCCGGCGAGGGAGCTCGGCGAGCAGTACTTC. Protein sequence: CASSFPARELGEQYF.

This clonotype was observed a few times. The genes are TRBV28 and TRBJ1-1; 9 bases are a match to TRBD1. The CDR3 extends over 15 amino acids. J lost 1 base, V lost 10 bases, and 10 bases had no gene match. The germline V gene encodes CDR1 MDHEN and CDR2 SYDVKM. The CDR3 sequence is CATRDRVGWNTEAFF. Written as DNA, the CDR3 is TGTGCCACCCGGGACAGGGTGGGATGGAACACTGAAGCTTTCTTT. Looking up the rest from reference TRBV28 and TRBJ1-1 gives the full variable domain: DVKVTQSSRYLVKRTGEKVFLECVQDMDHENMFWYRQDPGLGLRLIYFSYDVKMKEKGDIPEGYSVSREKKERFSLILESASTNQTSMYLCATRDRVGWNTEAFFGQGTRLTVV.

This clonotype occurred many times. The chain is built from TRBV7-6 and TRBJ2-3, with TRBD2 matching 7 bases. J gave up 1 base and V 3 bases, and 4 bases lay outside the gene matches. The CDR3 sequence is 15 residues long. Germline V gives CDR1 SGHVS, CDR2 FNYEAQ. The CDR3 here is CASSLGGGRTDTQYF. CDR3 nucleotide sequence: TGTGCCAGCAGCTTGGGCGGGGGTCGCACAGATACGCAGTATTTT.

The gene calls are TRBV7-6 and TRBJ2-5; 8 bases agree with TRBD2. V was pared by 0 bases and J by 0 bases, with 6 bases of the junction left unmatched. The CDR3 runs to 17 residues. The germline gives CDR1 SGHVS, CDR2 FNYEAQ. DNA of the CDR3: TGTGCCAGCAGCTTAGCTCGGTTAGCGGGGTACCAAGAGACCCAGTACTTC. Amino acids: CASSLARLAGYQETQYF.

This clonotype was picked up a small number of times. J is TRBJ2-3 and V is TRBV24-1; D remains unclear. V lost 0 bases and J 4 bases, leaving 7 bases between the germline ends. Germline V lookup: CDR1 KGHDR, CDR2 SFDVKD. The CDR3 is 14 amino acids. CDR3 nucleotide sequence: TGTGCCACCAGTGATTTGGGCCCAGCAGATACGCAGTATTTT. Its translation is CATSDLGPADTQYF.

This clonotype has only a few counts. The rearrangement joins TRBV3-1 to TRBJ2-1; TRBD2 matches 12 bases. With 2 bases clipped from V and 7 bases from J, the junction kept 6 bases outside the gene matches. The CDR3 covers 16 residues. Germline V lookup: CDR1 LGHDT, CDR2 YNNKEL (reference sequence). The CDR3 protein is CASSQLAGGPRNEQFF. The CDR3 DNA sequence: TGTGCCAGCAGCCAACTAGCGGGAGGGCCCCGGAATGAGCAGTTCTTC.

A few counts support this clonotype. The chain carries TRBV29-1 and TRBJ2-7; D tentatively fits TRBD1 or TRBD2 (6 bases each). Trimming stripped 1 base from V and 2 bases from J, with 21 bases between. The length of the CDR3 is 17 residues. Germline CDR1 SQVTM, CDR2 ANQGSEA. The CDR3 region has the DNA TGCAGCGTTGAAGCCGTGGGAGGAGAGGGGACAACCTACGAGCAGTACTTC. Protein product: CSVEAVGGEGTTYEQYF.

This clonotype has a handful of counts. The chain recombines TRBV5-1 with TRBJ1-1; a possible D gene is TRBD1 (5 bases). Per germline, CDR1 SGHRS and CDR2 YFSETQ. Trimming pared 1 base from V and 3 bases from J, leaving 10 bases between. The CDR3 is 14 amino acids. The CDR3 is CASSLTGSHTEAFF. The CDR3 DNA reads as TGCGCCAGCAGCTTGACAGGCTCCCACACTGAAGCTTTCTTT.

This clonotype has ten or more counts. The rearrangement links TRBV4-1 to TRBJ2-2, with no clear D. This CDR3 has 17 residues. Germline V gene data show CDR1 as MGHRA and CDR2 as YSYEKL. Trimming left V 3 bases short and J 0 bases short, with 14 bases between. The CDR3 region is CASSQGYQTPNTGELFF. The CDR3 nucleotides are TGCGCCAGCAGCCAGGGATACCAGACTCCGAACACCGGGGAGCTGTTTTTT.

This clonotype was seen only a few times. The rearrangement joins TRBV2 to TRBJ1-1; D might be TRBD1 (5 bases). Germline V gene data show CDR1 as SNHLY and CDR2 as FYNNEI. There are 10 residues in the CDR3. The V end was cut by 8 bases, the J end by 8 bases, with 9 bases between. The CDR3 sequence is CASGGREAFF. The CDR3 region has the DNA TGTGCCAGCGGGGGGAGAGAAGCTTTCTTT.